The present TCR beta chain was sequenced within a study of blood T cell repertoires in COVID-19. Study-wide context: Samples came from the United States, Italy and Spain, spanning acute and convalescent COVID-19. T cells, B-cell-depleted T cells, or PBMCs supplied cDNA or gDNA.

Per the germline V gene, CDR1 is GTSNPN and CDR2 is SVGIG (reference sequence). CDR3 length: 15 amino acids. Trimming at V came to 2 bases and at J to 6 bases, leaving 12 bases not matched to a gene. Per the study methods: For nucleated cells, counts were estimated from reference gene primer amplification. Profiled with immunoSEQ multiplex PCR; TCRdb holds only in-frame clones, not every one. V, J and clone size reflect that table, while D and trimming were determined from the DNA. In the table there are some 82,000 clones, roughly 91% of which are singletons. The TCR was taken from a woman between 50 and 59 years old in a cohort sampled during active COVID-19. The rearrangement links TRBV30 to TRBJ1-2; 7 bases align to TRBD1. The sample comprised peripheral blood. DNA for the CDR3: TGTGCCTGGAGTCACCCTAATCGACAGGGCCATGGCTACACCTTC. Translating gives CAWSHPNRQGHGYTF.